This T cell receptor (beta chain) was found in a study of cytomegalovirus exposure and HLA in healthy donors. Study observations and caveats: An analysis was carried out later, and it reportedly showed fewer N-insertions in an Asian-associated ancestry cluster than the approximately 680-donor mean.

Remarks on this clone: Its antigen is still unknown.

In germline, CDR1 is SGHRS, CDR2 YFSETQ. CDR3 length: 14 residues. The J segment lost 4 bases and the V segment lost 1 base, leaving 3 bases of the junction unmatched. Vbeta (60) and Jbeta (13) primers were used in the PCR. Method: immunoSEQ multiplex PCR; TCRdb's copy keeps in-frame clones and lacks some. Altogether 95,000 to 150,000 clones are present, approximately 67% being singletons, with the ten largest covering about 1.5%. The V call is TRBV5-1, the J call TRBJ1-1, with TRBD1 identical over 8 bases. Material for sequencing was PBMCs. The receptor was derived from a man aged 18 to 30 in good health and CMV-seronegative. CDR3 DNA sequence: TGCGCCAGCAGCTTGACAGGGGGAGGCACTGAAGCTTTCTTT. Translating gives CASSLTGGGTEAFF. Combining the CDR3 with reference TRBV5-1 and TRBJ1-1 gives the whole variable domain KAGVTQTPRYLIKTRGQQVTLSCSPISGHRSVSWYQQTPGQGLQFLFEYFSETQRNKGNFPGRFSGRQFSNSRSEMNVSTLELGDSALYLCASSLTGGGTEAFFGQGTRLTVV.